This TCR beta chain derives from a study of CD8 T cells in ankylosing spondylitis. Generation of TCR beta libraries employed quantitative 5'-RACE incorporating molecular barcodes. Each CDR3 protein is one row after TCRdb ran MiXCR on the 5' RACE reads. The data contain approximately 550,000 distinct CDR3 sequences, roughly 13% of them singletons. Study results and limitations: Reportedly, significant enrichment of disease-linked clones occurred in matched ankylosing spondylitis synovial fluid. The study identified a TCR beta motif of about eight highly homologous variants that appeared characteristic of ankylosing spondylitis blood. In synovial fluid and blood from reactive arthritis, some motif variants were previously reported. Disease-linked clones, CD8+, were relatively rare in peripheral blood.

Per germline, CDR1 MNHEY and CDR2 SMNVEV (reference sequence). CDR3 length: 15 residues. Trimming left V 4 bases short and J 4 bases short, with 16 bases between. This clonotype has only a few counts. Antigen unknown. The J gene is TRBJ1-2, the V gene TRBV27; tentatively, D is TRBD1 (6 bases). The origin of this receptor is a male donor with ankylosing spondylitis. Input material: blood, either unsorted or a sorted T cell fraction (not recorded which). The CDR3 DNA sequence: TGTGCCAGCAGTTGGGGGGGAGGGGGGTCCTATGGCTACACCTTC. It codes for CASSWGGGGSYGYTF.